Listed below are T cell receptor beta chains from one sample, sequenced in a study of blood T cell repertoires in COVID-19. The protocol was immunoSEQ multiplex PCR, while the TCRdb copy is restricted to in-frame clones and leaves out a portion. The top ten hold roughly 9.4% of the sample, which has about 110,000 clones, roughly 81% seen once. Source material: peripheral blood. These receptors originate from a woman aged 65 to 85 with acute or convalescent COVID-19. The CDR3 runs from the conserved cysteine through the conserved F or W. D genes are given only for firm matches. Rows give clone size only sometimes, using once, few, many, or a class for an expanded clone.

CDR3nt | CDR3aa | v_gene | abundance | d_gene | j_gene
TGTGCCAGCAGCCTCCGGACAGGGTCCTATGGCTACACCTTC | CASSLRTGSYGYTF | TRBV3-1/TRBV3-2 | NA | TRBD1 | TRBJ1-2
TGTGCCAGCAGTGATATCCCTTTGGCAGGGGGCGAGCAGTACTTC | CASSDIPLAGGEQYF | TRBV6-1 | NA | TRBD1 | TRBJ2-7
TGTGCCTGGAACTTACGGGCAGATACGCAGTATTTT | CAWNLRADTQYF | TRBV30 | NA | NA | TRBJ2-3
TGTGCCAGTAGTATAGGCGGTATCAATGAGCAGTTCTTC | CASSIGGINEQFF | TRBV19 | NA | NA | TRBJ2-1
TGTGCCACCATGCGCGCTAGCGGGAGCCACGAGCAGTACTTC | CATMRASGSHEQYF | TRBV2 | few | TRBD2 | TRBJ2-7
TGTGCCAGCAGCCTACGGACTAGCGGGACAGGGAATGAGCAGTTCTTC | CASSLRTSGTGNEQFF | TRBV9 | NA | TRBD2 | TRBJ2-1
TGTGCCAGCAGCGTTAATATGGAGATCGCTTTCTTT | CASSVNMEIAFF | TRBV11-2 | NA | NA | TRBJ1-1
TGTGCCAGCAGCTTAAACCAGGGGAGCTATGGCTACACCTTC | CASSLNQGSYGYTF | TRBV7-2 | few | NA | TRBJ1-2
TGCGCCAGCAGCCAAGGGCCCCAACAGACAGAAAAACTGTTTTTT | CASSQGPQQTEKLFF | TRBV4-1 | NA | NA | TRBJ1-4
TGTGCCAGCAGCACTGGACTGCTCAACACTGAAGCTTTCTTT | CASSTGLLNTEAFF | TRBV5-6 | NA | NA | TRBJ1-1
TGTGCCAGCAGCTCCCCCGGGACTAGCGGGAGGGGGAGCTCCTACAATGAGCAGTTCTTC | CASSSPGTSGRGSSYNEQFF | TRBV7-3 | NA | TRBD2 | TRBJ2-1
TGTGCCAGCAGCCAAGGAGCTAGCGGGGGCCCTTCGGATACGCAGTATTTT | CASSQGASGGPSDTQYF | TRBV3-1/TRBV3-2 | few | TRBD2 | TRBJ2-3
TGTGCCAGCAGCGTAGAGGGGACAGATTTGTACGAGCAGTACTTC | CASSVEGTDLYEQYF | TRBV9 | few | TRBD1 | TRBJ2-7
TGTGCCAGCAGCTACACGTTTGACAGGACTTATAATTCACCCCTCCACTTT | CASSYTFDRTYNSPLHF | TRBV7-2 | NA | NA | TRBJ1-6
TGTGCCAGCAGCTTGGCCGGTACAGGGGGCGGATATGGCTACACCTTC | CASSLAGTGGGYGYTF | TRBV5-6 | NA | TRBD1 | TRBJ1-2
TGTGCCAGCAGCTTTACAGGGGGCACCGGGGAGCTGTTTTTT | CASSFTGGTGELFF | TRBV9 | once | TRBD1 | TRBJ2-2
TGTGCCAGCAGCGTCCACAGGGAAAGGGGTGAAAAACTGTTTTTT | CASSVHRERGEKLFF | TRBV9 | NA | NA | TRBJ1-4
TGTGCCAGCAGCAACTCGCGGACAGGGGGGGTCACCCAAGAGACCCAGTACTTC | CASSNSRTGGVTQETQYF | TRBV6-2/TRBV6-3 | NA | TRBD1 | TRBJ2-5
TGCAGCGTTGGCTTTGACAGGGGGCGAGGGCGCAACTATGGCTACACCTTC | CSVGFDRGRGRNYGYTF | TRBV29-1 | NA | TRBD1 | TRBJ1-2
TGCAGCGTAGCAACGAGCTCTGGAAACACCATATATTTT | CSVATSSGNTIYF | TRBV29-1 | NA | NA | TRBJ1-3